The 27 T cell receptor beta chains in this list originate from one sample, sequenced in a study of blood T cell repertoires in COVID-19. Clones were sequenced by immunoSEQ multiplex PCR, and TCRdb holds only the in-frame ones, with some missing. The table shows 150,000 or so clones, with over 65% occurring only once. Sequencing was performed on PBMCs or T cells enriched from blood (not recorded which). These receptors were obtained from a woman aged 50 to 65 who had recovered from COVID-19.

The CDR3 sequence: CASSRSGGASSSYNEQFF. The CDR3 coding sequence is TGCGCCAGCAGCCGCAGCGGGGGGGCCTCCAGCTCCTACAATGAGCAGTTCTTC. The gene calls are TRBV5-1 and TRBJ2-1; 10 nucleotides match TRBD2. The germline CDR1 and CDR2 sequences are SGHRS and YFSETQ. The CDR3 runs 18 residues. J was trimmed by 0 bases and V by 4 bases; bases with no gene match: 10.

V and J are TRBV3-1 (or the pseudogene TRBV3-2) and TRBJ1-2; no firm D call. This CDR3 has 12 amino acids. CDR1 LGHDT and CDR2 YNNKEL come from the germline V gene (reference sequence). V dropped 6 bases and J dropped 7 bases, with 12 bases sitting between them. CDR3 nucleotide sequence: TGTGCCAGCAGTCCGTCAGGTACTGGCTACACCTTC. Protein sequence: CASSPSGTGYTF.

This clone came up once. The V gene is TRBV5-1, the J gene TRBJ1-5; D is perhaps TRBD1 (5 bases). Germline CDR1 is SGHRS and CDR2 is YFSETQ. V was pared by 6 bases and J by 4 bases, with 11 bases between. The CDR3 totals 13 residues. CDR3: CASKGEGNQPQHF. The CDR3 coding sequence is TGCGCCAGCAAAGGGGAAGGAAATCAGCCCCAGCATTTT.

This sequence joins TRBV14 and TRBJ2-1, with a possible D match to TRBD1 (6 bases). Germline values: CDR1 SGHDN, CDR2 FVKESK. This CDR3 is built from 15 residues. The ends were cut back, 4 bases at V and 1 base at J, with 11 bases in the middle. The CDR3 reads CASSPQGASYNEQFF. The CDR3 bases are TGTGCCAGCAGCCCACAGGGAGCGTCCTACAATGAGCAGTTCTTC.

The V call is TRBV21-1, the J call TRBJ1-5; the table's D call TRBD1 went unverified against the DNA. TRBV21-1 counts as a pseudogene. The CDR3 spans 18 residues. The DNA for the CDR3 is TGTGCCAGCAGTAGAAGAGGGCCGGGACAGCCAAGCAATCAGCCCCAGCATTTT. Amino acids: CASSRRGPGQPSNQPQHF.

The CDR3, as DNA: TGTGCCAGCTCACCAAGACAGGCTGGAGCTTTCTTT. This encodes CASSPRQAGAFF. The rearrangement links TRBV18 to TRBJ1-1; tentative D call: TRBD1 (6 bases). The ends were cut back, 2 bases at V and 10 bases at J, with 11 bases in the middle. This CDR3 comprises 12 residues. Germline CDR1 is KGHSH and CDR2 is LQKENI.

The chain combines TRBV19 with TRBJ1-1; 7 bases align to TRBD1. The CDR3 runs 16 residues. J gave up 2 bases and V 5 bases, and 11 bases lay outside the gene matches. Germline V gives CDR1 LNHDA, CDR2 SQIVND (reference sequence). CDR3 DNA: TGTGCCAGTAGTCCGTTACCGGGACAGAGAAACACTGAAGCTTTCTTT. Its protein is CASSPLPGQRNTEAFF.

The chain carries TRBV4-1 and TRBJ1-2, with D perhaps matching TRBD1 (5 bases). Looked up from germline, CDR1 is MGHRA and CDR2 is YSYEKL. The length of the CDR3 is 15 residues. Deletions cut 0 bases from V and 7 bases from J, with 15 bases between. The CDR3 reads CASSQERLQGIGYTF. The CDR3 DNA is TGCGCCAGCAGCCAAGAGCGGCTTCAGGGTATTGGCTACACCTTC.

This chain connects TRBV6-1 to TRBJ1-3; tentatively, D is TRBD1 (5 bases). The CDR3 length is 16 residues. Deletions cut 4 bases from V and 0 bases from J, with 13 bases between. Germline V gene sequence: CDR1 MNHNS, CDR2 SASEGT. The DNA of the CDR3 is TGTGCCAGCAGTGTTAGACAGTTCCCCTCTGGAAACACCATATATTTT. This gives the protein CASSVRQFPSGNTIYF.

The V call is TRBV7-7, the J call TRBJ2-7; possibly TRBD1 for D (6 bases). The ends were cut back, 1 base at V and 5 bases at J, with 9 bases in the middle. The CDR3 totals 13 residues. CDR1 is SSHAT, CDR2 FNYEAQ, per germline (reference sequence). DNA of the CDR3: TGTGCCAGCAGCTTAGACAGGGAGAACGAGCAGTACTTC. This encodes CASSLDRENEQYF.

The V and J genes are TRBV7-9 and TRBJ1-2; no clear D gene. The CDR3 covers 12 residues. Trimming removed 5 bases from V and 8 bases from J, with 12 bases in between. The germline V gene encodes CDR1 SEHNR and CDR2 FQNEAQ (reference sequence). The CDR3, as DNA: TGTGCCAGCAGCCCAAACGAGAGGGGCTACACCTTC. Amino acids: CASSPNERGYTF.

The rearrangement links TRBV27 to TRBJ2-7, with 8 bases that match TRBD1. The CDR3 has 14 residues. V was pared by 4 bases and J by 7 bases, with 9 bases of the junction left unmatched. In germline, CDR1 is MNHEY, CDR2 SMNVEV (reference sequence). CDR3 coding DNA: TGTGCCAGCAGTTCAGGGGGCTTGGTAGGTGAGCAGTACTTC. Translating it yields CASSSGGLVGEQYF.

V is TRBV19 and J is TRBJ2-7; D remains ambiguous. The CDR3 sequence is 14 residues long. V was cut by 3 bases and J by 1 base, with 10 bases left in between. The V gene's germline CDR1 is LNHDA and CDR2 SQIVND (reference sequence). DNA of the CDR3: TGTGCCAGTAGTATTCGGAGCAGTTCCTACGAGCAGTACTTC. Translated: CASSIRSSSYEQYF.

The V gene is TRBV19, the J gene TRBJ1-1; TRBD1 matches 7 bases. After removal of 3 bases from V and 0 bases from J, the junction contained 4 bases not matched to a gene. The CDR3 contains 15 residues. Germline values: CDR1 LNHDA, CDR2 SQIVND (reference sequence). The CDR3 protein is CASSMGGQMNTEAFF. Written as DNA, the CDR3 is TGTGCCAGTAGTATGGGGGGACAGATGAACACTGAAGCTTTCTTT.

The rearrangement links TRBV5-4 to TRBJ1-2; possible D gene TRBD1, 5 bases. Germline assignment: CDR1 SGHNT and CDR2 YYREEE (reference sequence). CDR3 length: 14 residues. Trimming stripped 1 base from V and 5 bases from J, with 12 bases between. The CDR3 is CASSLRPGGYGYTF. The CDR3 DNA is TGTGCCAGCAGCTTGCGTCCGGGGGGATATGGCTACACCTTC. The whole variable domain, filled in from reference TRBV5-4 and TRBJ1-2, reads ETGVTQSPTHLIKTRGQQVTLRCSSQSGHNTVSWYQQALGQGPQFIFQYYREEENGRGNFPPRFSGLQFPNYSSELNVNALELDDSALYLCASSLRPGGYGYTFGSGTRLTVV.

The chain is built from TRBV5-4 and TRBJ2-1; D unclear. V lost 3 bases to trimming and J lost 8 bases, with 9 bases between them. The CDR3 length is 12 residues. Germline V gene lookup returns CDR1 SGHNT and CDR2 YYREEE (reference sequence). CDR3 nucleotides: TGTGCCAGCAGCTCGCTATTGGATGAGCAGTTCTTC. The encoded protein is CASSSLLDEQFF.

This clone was counted once. The chain combines TRBV5-1 with TRBJ1-1; TRBD1 is a possible D gene (5 bases). The CDR3 covers 14 residues. Trimming cost V 3 bases and J 1 base, with 10 bases left between them. Germline CDR1 and CDR2: SGHRS and YFSETQ. CDR3 in DNA: TGCGCCAGCAGCTCCAGGGTGGCGAACACTGAAGCTTTCTTT. Protein product: CASSSRVANTEAFF.

This clone was seen a few times. V usage is TRBV7-8 and J usage is TRBJ1-5, with D possibly being TRBD1 (6 bases). Trimming took 2 bases from V and 2 from J, leaving 13 bases between them. The germline gives CDR1 SGHVS, CDR2 FQNEAQ. This CDR3 contains 16 residues. CDR3 loop: CASSLPPGEGNQPQHF. The CDR3 DNA reads as TGTGCCAGCAGCTTACCTCCAGGGGAAGGCAATCAGCCCCAGCATTTT. Together with reference TRBV7-8 and TRBJ1-5, the CDR3 gives the full variable domain: GAGVSQSPRYKVAKRGQDVALRCDPISGHVSLFWYQQALGQGPEFLTYFQNEAQLDKSGLPSDRFFAERPEGSVSTLKIQRTQQEDSAVYLCASSLPPGEGNQPQHFGDGTRLSIL.

V usage is TRBV19 and J usage is TRBJ1-6; D possibly corresponds to TRBD1 (5 bases). The CDR3 length is 14 residues. V shed 4 bases and J shed 10 bases, with 14 bases lying between them. CDR1 and CDR2 from the germline V gene are LNHDA and SQIVND (reference sequence). The CDR3 here is CASSKVGAGSPLHF. The CDR3 DNA reads TGTGCCAGTAGTAAGGTAGGGGCTGGATCACCCCTCCACTTT.

The rearrangement uses TRBV6-1 and TRBJ2-3, with 8 nucleotides matching TRBD1. Germline trimming cut 3 bases from V and 1 base from J; bases unmatched to any gene: 6. CDR1 is MNHNS and CDR2 is SASEGT in the germline V gene. The CDR3 is 16 residues long. In DNA form, the CDR3 reads TGTGCCAGCAGTGATCCCCCGGGACAGGGCACAGATACGCAGTATTTT. The encoded protein is CASSDPPGQGTDTQYF.

This chain joins TRBV14 and TRBJ2-3, with a possible D match to TRBD1 (5 bases). The V gene lost 3 bases and the J gene lost 1 base, with 17 bases spanning the gap. Germline CDR1 and CDR2: SGHDN and FVKESK. This CDR3 is 17 amino acids long. The CDR3, as DNA: TGTGCCAGCAGCCAGCACCAGGGAAGTATGGGCACAGATACGCAGTATTTT. As protein: CASSQHQGSMGTDTQYF. Using reference TRBV14 and TRBJ2-3 for the parts outside the CDR3, the full variable domain is EAGVTQFPSHSVIEKGQTVTLRCDPISGHDNLYWYRRVMGKEIKFLLHFVKESKQDESGMPNNRFLAERTGGTYSTLKVQPAELEDSGVYFCASSQHQGSMGTDTQYFGPGTRLTVL.

This chain connects TRBV28 to TRBJ1-2, with a weak D call TRBD1 (5 bases). CDR1 and CDR2 (germline): MDHEN, SYDVKM. The CDR3 is 11 residues long. Between the trimmed V and J ends, which lost 8 bases and 6 bases, there was a span of 10 bases. CDR3 sequence: CASGDLDGYTF. The CDR3 DNA follows: TGTGCCAGCGGGGACTTGGATGGCTACACCTTC.

This chain links TRBV18 with TRBJ2-7; tentative D call: TRBD2 (6 bases). The CDR3 runs to 15 residues. Trimming stripped 0 bases from V and 7 bases from J, with 16 bases between. Germline V CDR1 and CDR2: KGHSH, LQKENI. The CDR3 loop is CASSPPTSSVGEQYF. CDR3 nucleotides: TGTGCCAGCTCACCACCAACTAGCAGTGTAGGGGAGCAGTACTTC.

The chain joins TRBV29-1 to TRBJ2-2, with 7 bases identical to TRBD1. V trimming: 6 bases; J trimming: 6 bases; junction bases outside the gene matches: 10. The CDR3 is 14 amino acids. Germline assignment: CDR1 SQVTM and CDR2 ANQGSEA. The DNA for the CDR3 is TGCAGCGTCGACAGGGTTGGTTCGCCCGGGGAGCTGTTTTTT. This sequence encodes CSVDRVGSPGELFF.

V usage is TRBV7-2 and J usage is TRBJ2-7; 8 nucleotides line up with TRBD2. This CDR3 has 14 amino acids. The J segment lost 3 bases and the V segment lost 0 bases, leaving 1 base of the junction unmatched. Germline assignment: CDR1 SGHTA and CDR2 FQGNSA. CDR3 nucleotide sequence: TGTGCCAGCAGCTTAGCCAGCGGGGGCTACGAGCAGTACTTC. This codes for CASSLASGGYEQYF.

This chain uses TRBV10-1 with TRBJ2-1, with 9 bases fitting TRBD2. CDR3 length: 16 residues. Trimming cost V 3 bases and J 5 bases; bases outside gene matches: 8. Germline loops: CDR1 WNHNN, CDR2 SYGVQD (reference sequence). This CDR3 reads CASSEIGSSGNNEQFF. CDR3 bases: TGCGCCAGCAGTGAAATTGGGTCTAGCGGGAACAATGAGCAGTTCTTC.

This clone showed up just once. The chain links TRBV2 to TRBJ1-1, with D uncertain. Trimming removed 3 bases from V and 0 bases from J, with 5 bases in between. The CDR3 covers 13 residues. Germline V gene data show CDR1 as SNHLY and CDR2 as FYNNEI. The chain's CDR3 is CASSDPLNTEAFF. The DNA of the CDR3 is TGTGCCAGCAGTGACCCTCTGAACACTGAAGCTTTCTTT.